The 12 T cell receptor beta chains listed next were all sequenced from one sample in a study of blood T cell repertoires in COVID-19. Sequenced by immunoSEQ multiplex PCR; TCRdb stores in-frame clones only, minus some. This table holds over 70,000 clones, under 90% found once. Sequenced material: peripheral blood. These receptors were collected from a man aged 65-85 years who had recovered from COVID-19.

The chain links TRBV18 to TRBJ1-5, with D maybe TRBD1 (6 bases). This CDR3 contains 15 residues. The V and J ends lost 3 bases and 7 bases respectively, with 16 bases between them. Germline V gives CDR1 KGHSH, CDR2 LQKENI. Written as DNA, the CDR3 is TGTGCCAGCTCACCGGGAGGGGGGCGCGACCAGCCCCAGCATTTT. It yields the protein CASSPGGGRDQPQHF.

This sequence joins TRBV27 and TRBJ2-2; D may be TRBD1 (5 bases). CDR1 is MNHEY and CDR2 is SMNVEV in the germline V gene (reference sequence). This CDR3 spans 14 amino acids. With 6 bases removed from V and 0 bases from J, the gap between germline ends came to 8 bases. The CDR3 loop is CASSRQPNTGELFF. Here the CDR3 DNA reads TGTGCCAGCAGCCGACAGCCGAACACCGGGGAGCTGTTTTTT.

The chain combines TRBV6-1 with TRBJ2-1; D possibly corresponds to TRBD1 (6 bases). The CDR3 is 12 amino acids. With 2 bases removed from V and 8 bases from J, the gap between germline ends came to 7 bases. From germline, CDR1 is MNHNS and CDR2 SASEGT. The CDR3 bases are TGTGCCAGCAGTGAATGGGGGCATGAGCAGTTCTTC. This encodes CASSEWGHEQFF.

This clone has just a few counts. The rearrangement uses TRBV5-5 and TRBJ1-2, with 7 bases fitting TRBD1. This CDR3 contains 16 residues. Looked up from germline, CDR1 is SGHKS and CDR2 is YYEKEE (reference sequence). The V segment lost 0 bases and the J segment 0 bases; nucleotides outside the gene matches: 5. DNA of the CDR3: TGTGCCAGCAGCTTGGGAGTAGGACAGGCTAACTATGGCTACACCTTC. Translation gives CASSLGVGQANYGYTF.

The chain recombines TRBV7-9 with TRBJ2-2, with TRBD1 matching 10 bases. The CDR3 covers 18 residues. CDR1 is SEHNR and CDR2 is FQNEAQ in the germline V gene (reference sequence). Trimming removed 4 bases from V and 0 bases from J; junction bases left unmatched: 8. This CDR3 is CASSSPLGQGANTGELFF. The DNA of the CDR3 is TGTGCCAGCAGCTCCCCTTTAGGACAGGGGGCGAACACCGGGGAGCTGTTTTTT.

The J gene is TRBJ2-5, the V gene TRBV6-2 or TRBV6-3; TRBD2 matches at 9 bases. Germline V gene data show CDR1 as MNHEY and CDR2 as SVGEGT. There are 16 residues in the CDR3. Trimming took 4 bases from V and 1 from J; bases not matched to a gene: 7. As DNA, the CDR3 is TGTGCCAGCAGTTCCGTGACTAGCGGTTTCCAAGAGACCCAGTACTTC. It translates to CASSSVTSGFQETQYF.

The V call is TRBV3-1 (or the pseudogene TRBV3-2), the J call TRBJ2-7, with TRBD2 matching over 8 bases. The V and J ends lost 9 bases and 3 bases, in that order; junction bases with no gene match: 7. Per the germline V gene, CDR1 is LGHDT and CDR2 is YNNKEL (reference sequence). CDR3 length: 13 residues. This CDR3 is CASSGEGRYEQYF. In nucleotides, the CDR3 is TGTGCCAGTAGCGGGGAGGGCCGCTACGAGCAGTACTTC.

In regard to this clone: A read error is likely, as this CDR3 ends without the conserved phenylalanine or tryptophan. No DNA is shown, since the ends of the CDR3 on it are uncertain; the CDR3 is the one TCRdb lists. V usage is TRBV15 and J usage is TRBJ2-4; the table names TRBD2, a call not compared with the DNA. CDR1 LNHNV and CDR2 YYDKDF come from the germline V gene (reference sequence). The CDR3 adds up to 9 amino acids, both ends counted. The CDR3 reads CATSGPTSP.

This chain uses TRBV19 with TRBJ1-4; a possible D gene is TRBD1 (6 bases). Trimming cost V 5 bases and J 5 bases, with 18 bases left between them. The CDR3 is 16 amino acids. Germline V gives CDR1 LNHDA, CDR2 SQIVND (reference sequence). CDR3: CASSLNPGHPNEKLFF. The CDR3 DNA reads as TGTGCCAGTAGTCTAAATCCGGGACATCCAAATGAAAAACTGTTTTTT.

The genes are TRBV30 and TRBJ2-1; 8 bases line up with TRBD2. V was pared by 1 base and J by 4 bases, with 3 bases of the junction left unmatched. Germline CDR1 and CDR2: GTSNPN and SVGIG (reference sequence). This CDR3 spans 14 amino acids. The CDR3 coding sequence is TGTGCCTGGAGTGCGACTAGCGATTACAATGAGCAGTTCTTC. Protein product: CAWSATSDYNEQFF.

This chain uses TRBV5-1 with TRBJ1-1; D is ambiguous. Per germline, CDR1 SGHRS and CDR2 YFSETQ. The CDR3 is 12 residues long. The ends were cut back, 2 bases at V and 2 bases at J, with 4 bases in the middle. CDR3 protein: CASSFYNTEAFF. The CDR3 bases are TGCGCCAGCAGCTTCTATAACACTGAAGCTTTCTTT. Full variable domain (remainder filled in from reference TRBV5-1 and TRBJ1-1): KAGVTQTPRYLIKTRGQQVTLSCSPISGHRSVSWYQQTPGQGLQFLFEYFSETQRNKGNFPGRFSGRQFSNSRSEMNVSTLELGDSALYLCASSFYNTEAFFGQGTRLTVV.

This clone came up a few times. The rearrangement uses TRBV10-3 and TRBJ1-6; 8 bases fit TRBD1. Germline CDR1 is ENHRY and CDR2 is SYGVKD. Trimming cost V 6 bases and J 7 bases; bases outside gene matches: 5. This CDR3 is 14 amino acids long. The CDR3 DNA sequence: TGTGCCATCAGGTCGACAGGGGAGAATTCACCCCTCCACTTT. Protein: CAIRSTGENSPLHF.